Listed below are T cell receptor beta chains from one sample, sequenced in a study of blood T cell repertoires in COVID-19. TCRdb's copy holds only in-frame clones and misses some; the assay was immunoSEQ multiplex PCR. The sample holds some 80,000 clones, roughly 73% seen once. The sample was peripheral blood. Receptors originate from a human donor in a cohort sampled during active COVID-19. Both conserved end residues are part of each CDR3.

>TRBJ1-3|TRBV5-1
CASSLATVSGNTIYF
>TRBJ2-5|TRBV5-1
CASSPRDRGQETQYF
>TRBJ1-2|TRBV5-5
CASSLYSQGNYGYTF
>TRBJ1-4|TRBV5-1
CASSFNPRYNEKLFF
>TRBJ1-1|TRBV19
CASSPGSQGVWNTEAFF
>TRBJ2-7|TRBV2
CASSEAQRGGLGSYEQYF
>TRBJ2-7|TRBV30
CAWNPGQLGEQYF
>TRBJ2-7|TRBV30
CAWSVGFGGVEQYF
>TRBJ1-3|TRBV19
CASQGAAVGNTIYF
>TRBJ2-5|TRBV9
CASSVGGRGGGETQYF
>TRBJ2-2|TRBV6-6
CASSQLGGAETGELFF
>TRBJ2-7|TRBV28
CASSLPAGTGTYEQYF
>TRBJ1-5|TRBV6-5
CASRRGQGSNQPQHF
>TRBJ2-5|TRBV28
CASSFGLAGVETQYF
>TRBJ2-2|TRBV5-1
CASSLDTGTPTGELFF
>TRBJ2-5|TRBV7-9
CASSLDRRGNQETQYF
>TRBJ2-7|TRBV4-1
CASSQEVHRGAYEQYF
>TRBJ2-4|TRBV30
CAWAVAGDVNIQYF
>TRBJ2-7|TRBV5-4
CASSLPGLASAYEQYF
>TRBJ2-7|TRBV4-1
CASSRLGLEYEQYF
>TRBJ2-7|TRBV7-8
CASSFSGGQAFYEQYF
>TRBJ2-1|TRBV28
CASSPSPSHEQFF